The 24 T cell receptor beta chains reported below all come from one sample, sequenced in a study of OX40 agonist ivuxolimab in advanced cancers. Sequenced by immunoSEQ multiplex PCR; TCRdb stores in-frame clones only, minus some. Among tens of thousands of clones listed, roughly 87% were seen once. Specimen: CD4+ or CD8+ T cells sorted from blood, collected in a trial of the OX40 agonist ivuxolimab. These receptors were obtained from an adult with an advanced solid tumor such as melanoma, head and neck, liver or kidney cancer.

This chain links TRBV19 with TRBJ2-2; 7 nucleotides align to TRBD2. CDR1 is LNHDA and CDR2 is SQIVND in the germline V gene (reference sequence). The CDR3 consists of 14 residues. Trimming cost V 5 bases and J 6 bases; bases outside gene matches: 6. The DNA of the CDR3 is TGTGCCAGTAGTGACTTTGGGGGGGCCGGGGAGCTGTTTTTT. This gives the protein CASSDFGGAGELFF.

J is TRBJ2-1 and V is TRBV9; D is possibly TRBD1 (6 bases). There are 15 residues in the CDR3. Trimming pared 0 bases from V and 5 bases from J, leaving 12 bases between. Germline CDR1 and CDR2: SGDLS and YYNGEE. The CDR3 DNA is TGTGCCAGCAGCGTAGCTAGGGACAAGCACAATGAGCAGTTCTTC. Protein product: CASSVARDKHNEQFF.

This clone is a singleton in its sample. This chain joins TRBV7-2 and TRBJ2-7; 10 bases fit TRBD2. Unmatched junction bases numbered 5, after V lost 4 bases and J lost 5 bases. Per germline, CDR1 SGHTA and CDR2 FQGNSA. This CDR3 region has 14 residues. This CDR3 is CASSYYTSGNEQYF. For the CDR3, the DNA is TGTGCCAGCAGCTATTACACTAGCGGGAACGAGCAGTACTTC.

The chain has TRBV19 and TRBJ2-1, with 10 nucleotides matching TRBD2. J lost 3 bases, V lost 3 bases, and 11 bases had no gene match. This CDR3 is 18 amino acids long. CDR1 and CDR2 (germline): LNHDA, SQIVND (reference sequence). The CDR3 DNA follows: TGTGCCAGTAGTATTGGACTAGCGGCCCTTAGTCGCTACAATGAGCAGTTCTTC. Its protein is CASSIGLAALSRYNEQFF.

The CDR3 sequence: CASSPGPGPYEQYF. CDR3 DNA: TGTGCCAGCAGCCCCGGCCCGGGGCCCTACGAGCAGTACTTC. This rearrangement joins TRBV28 to TRBJ2-7, with D perhaps assigned TRBD1 or TRBD2 (5 bases each). Germline CDR1 and CDR2: MDHEN and SYDVKM. This CDR3 comprises 14 residues. Trimming removed 6 bases at V and 2 bases at J, with 14 bases between.

The chain couples TRBV7-9 to TRBJ2-5; D is perhaps TRBD2 (6 bases). Trimming removed 5 bases from V and 0 bases from J, with 13 bases in between. This CDR3 is 15 amino acids long. CDR1 and CDR2 (germline): SEHNR, FQNEAQ (reference sequence). CDR3 sequence (DNA): TGTGCCAGCAGCCCGCCGGGACTCAACCAAGAGACCCAGTACTTC. Encoded protein: CASSPPGLNQETQYF.

This chain links TRBV4-1 with TRBJ2-1; 10 nucleotides agree with TRBD2. This CDR3 contains 18 residues. Germline V gene lookup returns CDR1 MGHRA and CDR2 YSYEKL. V trimming: 0 bases; J trimming: 9 bases; junction bases outside the gene matches: 14. CDR3 residues: CASSQEGYLAGEFIEQFF. The CDR3 DNA reads TGCGCCAGCAGCCAAGAGGGCTATCTAGCGGGAGAATTTATTGAGCAGTTCTTC.

The rearrangement joins TRBV9 to TRBJ2-3; tentatively, D is TRBD2 (5 bases). The germline gives CDR1 SGDLS, CDR2 YYNGEE. The CDR3 is 15 amino acids. V was trimmed by 4 bases and J by 0 bases, leaving 12 bases between them. CDR3 bases: TGTGCCAGCAGCCCCCCTGGCGGGAGCACAGATACGCAGTATTTT. Its protein is CASSPPGGSTDTQYF.

This clone has more than one count but fewer than ten. The CDR3 protein is CASAPGAYGYTF. The CDR3 nucleotides read TGTGCCAGTGCCCCGGGGGCCTATGGCTACACCTTC. The gene calls are TRBV19 and TRBJ1-2; D is possibly TRBD1 (6 bases). The germline V gene has CDR1 LNHDA and CDR2 SQIVND (reference sequence). Trimming took off 8 bases at V and 4 bases at J, with 11 bases between the two ends. CDR3 length: 12 amino acids.

This rearrangement joins TRBV4-1 to TRBJ2-7, with D possibly TRBD2 on 6 matching bases. This CDR3 contains 16 residues. Germline-derived CDR1 and CDR2 are MGHRA and YSYEKL. Trimming left V 0 bases short and J 4 bases short, with 16 bases between. Written as DNA, the CDR3 is TGCGCCAGCAGCCAAGAAATGGGGACTCTAGATTACGAGCAGTACTTC. Translating gives CASSQEMGTLDYEQYF.

The chain carries TRBV6-5 and TRBJ2-2; possible D gene TRBD2, 6 bases. Trimming removed 2 bases from V and 4 bases from J, with 11 bases in between. CDR1 and CDR2 from the germline V gene are MNHEY and SVGAGI. The CDR3 length is 15 residues. The CDR3, as DNA: TGTGCCAGCAGTTACCCGGGAGCGGGCACCGGGGAGCTGTTTTTT. Protein product: CASSYPGAGTGELFF.

This chain uses TRBV15 with TRBJ2-7; 9 nucleotides match TRBD2. The V gene's germline CDR1 is LNHNV and CDR2 YYDKDF (reference sequence). The CDR3 consists of 13 residues. V shed 6 bases, J shed 1 base, and the junction held 1 base outside the gene matches. DNA for the CDR3: TGTGCCACCAGGGCGGGAGGGTCCTACGAGCAGTACTTC. Protein: CATRAGGSYEQYF.

The chain recombines TRBV5-4 with TRBJ2-4; the match to TRBD2 covers 8 bases. Trimming cost V 1 base and J 1 base; bases outside gene matches: 13. This CDR3 has 19 residues. Germline V gene lookup returns CDR1 SGHNT and CDR2 YYREEE (reference sequence). The CDR3 region is CASSLRGLVEGRAKNIQYF. CDR3 bases: TGTGCCAGCAGCTTGAGGGGACTAGTCGAGGGCCGGGCCAAAAACATTCAGTACTTC.

J is TRBJ2-6 and V is TRBV9, with 7 positions matching TRBD1. This CDR3 contains 15 residues. Per germline, CDR1 SGDLS and CDR2 YYNGEE. V gave up 3 bases and J gave up 2 bases; unmatched junction bases: 2. CDR3 nucleotides: TGTGCCAGCAGCGCTACAGGGGCTGGGGCCAACGTCCTGACTTTC. This codes for CASSATGAGANVLTF.

This clone has a single count. The V gene is TRBV13, the J gene TRBJ2-3; TRBD2 matches 9 bases. CDR1 PRHDT and CDR2 FYEKMQ come from the germline V gene (reference sequence). This CDR3 is built from 15 residues. J lost 4 bases, V lost 1 base, and 3 bases had no gene match. The CDR3 is CASSLVAGVADTQYF. CDR3 bases: TGTGCCAGCAGCTTAGTAGCGGGAGTTGCAGATACGCAGTATTTT. Full variable domain (missing parts from reference TRBV13 and TRBJ2-3): AAGVIQSPRHLIKEKRETATLKCYPIPRHDTVYWYQQGPGQDPQFLISFYEKMQSDKGSIPDRFSAQQFSDYHSELNMSSLELGDSALYFCASSLVAGVADTQYFGPGTRLTVL.

The chain employs TRBV27 and TRBJ2-1; D might be TRBD2 (5 bases). Trimming cost V 2 bases and J 4 bases, with 15 bases left between them. The CDR3 runs to 16 residues. From germline, CDR1 is MNHEY and CDR2 SMNVEV (reference sequence). The CDR3 reads CASSLPFPGSYNEQFF. The CDR3, as DNA: TGTGCCAGCAGTTTACCCTTCCCTGGGAGTTACAATGAGCAGTTCTTC.

V gene TRBV27 combines with J gene TRBJ2-1; 8 bases are shared with TRBD2. The CDR3 is 15 amino acids. The V gene end was trimmed by 2 bases and the J gene end by 4 bases; junction bases not matched to a gene: 4. Germline CDR1 MNHEY, CDR2 SMNVEV (reference sequence). The DNA of the CDR3 is TGTGCCAGCAGTTTACTGGGACTAGGGTACAATGAGCAGTTCTTC. This encodes CASSLLGLGYNEQFF.

The gene calls are TRBV7-9 and TRBJ2-7; D is unresolved. The CDR3 has 17 residues. V was clipped by 2 bases and J by 0 bases, with 17 bases between them. Per germline, CDR1 SEHNR and CDR2 FQNEAQ (reference sequence). CDR3 DNA sequence: TGTGCCAGCAGCTTAATTTCCTGGGCGGAGAGCTCCTACGAGCAGTACTTC. It encodes CASSLISWAESSYEQYF.

V gene TRBV6-6 combines with J gene TRBJ2-7; no definite D call. The length of the CDR3 is 14 residues. V was trimmed by 4 bases and J by 0 bases, leaving 10 bases between them. The V gene's germline CDR1 is MNHNY and CDR2 SVGAGI (reference sequence). The CDR3 nucleotides read TGTGCCAGCAGTTCTGCTGCGAGCTCCTACGAGCAGTACTTC. Residues: CASSSAASSYEQYF.

This clone was recorded a few times. The chain recombines TRBV11-2 with TRBJ1-3; no clear D. This CDR3 is built from 15 residues. V lost 0 bases, J lost 0 bases, and 6 bases lay in between. Looked up from germline, CDR1 is SGHAT and CDR2 is FQNNGV. The CDR3 spells CASSLDLYSGNTIYF. Written as DNA, the CDR3 is TGTGCCAGCAGCTTAGACTTATACTCTGGAAACACCATATATTTT.

J is TRBJ2-3 and V is TRBV19; TRBD2 matches 7 bases. The CDR3 covers 15 residues. The germline CDR1 and CDR2 sequences are LNHDA and SQIVND (reference sequence). The J segment lost 1 base and the V segment lost 11 bases, leaving 12 bases of the junction unmatched. The CDR3 reads CAASGGLTRTDTQYF. The CDR3 region has the DNA TGTGCCGCCTCCGGGGGACTAACCCGCACAGATACGCAGTATTTT. Supplemented by reference TRBV19 and TRBJ2-3, the full variable domain reads DGGITQSPKYLFRKEGQNVTLSCEQNLNHDAMYWYRQDPGQGLRLIYYSQIVNDFQKGDIAEGYSVSREKKESFPLTVTSAQKNPTAFYLCAASGGLTRTDTQYFGPGTRLTVL.

V usage is TRBV13 and J usage is TRBJ2-7, with D possibly being TRBD1 (5 bases). The CDR3 length is 13 residues. V lost 1 base to trimming and J lost 7 bases, with 11 bases between them. The germline gives CDR1 PRHDT, CDR2 FYEKMQ (reference sequence). The CDR3 spells CASSLELSGEQYF. The DNA for the CDR3 is TGTGCCAGCAGCTTAGAACTTTCAGGGGAGCAGTACTTC.

V is TRBV27 and J is TRBJ2-1; unclear D gene. The CDR3 sequence is 12 residues long. Germline-derived CDR1 and CDR2 are MNHEY and SMNVEV (reference sequence). The V end lost 8 bases, the J end lost 7 bases, and 12 bases lay between the germline ends. The CDR3 here is CASCAVMNEQFF. CDR3 DNA: TGTGCCAGCTGTGCCGTTATGAATGAGCAGTTCTTC.

This clone was seen once. CDR3 region: CASSGRTGGTGNTIYF. The CDR3 DNA reads as TGTGCCAGCAGTGGTAGGACAGGGGGGACAGGAAACACCATATATTTT. The chain couples TRBV6-1 to TRBJ1-3; 10 nucleotides agree with TRBD1. This CDR3 contains 16 residues. Germline lookup yields CDR1 MNHNS and CDR2 SASEGT. After removal of 4 bases from V and 4 bases from J, the junction contained 7 bases not matched to a gene.